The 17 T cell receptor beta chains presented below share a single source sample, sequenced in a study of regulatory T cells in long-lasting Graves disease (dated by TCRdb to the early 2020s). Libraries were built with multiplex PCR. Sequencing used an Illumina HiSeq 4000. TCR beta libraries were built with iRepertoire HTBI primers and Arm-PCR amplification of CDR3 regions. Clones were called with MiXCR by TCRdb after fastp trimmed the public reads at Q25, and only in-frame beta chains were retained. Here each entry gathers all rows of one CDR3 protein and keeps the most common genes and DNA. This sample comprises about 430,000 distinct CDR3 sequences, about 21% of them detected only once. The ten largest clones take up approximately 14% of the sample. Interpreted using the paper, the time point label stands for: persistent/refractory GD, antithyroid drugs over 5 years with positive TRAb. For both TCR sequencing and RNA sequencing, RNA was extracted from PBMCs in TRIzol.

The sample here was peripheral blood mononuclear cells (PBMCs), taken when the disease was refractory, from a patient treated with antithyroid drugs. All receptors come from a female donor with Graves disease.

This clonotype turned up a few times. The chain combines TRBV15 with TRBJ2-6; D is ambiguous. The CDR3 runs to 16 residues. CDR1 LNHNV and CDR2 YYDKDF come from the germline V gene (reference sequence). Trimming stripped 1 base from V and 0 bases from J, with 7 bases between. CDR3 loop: CATSRGLLSGANVLTF. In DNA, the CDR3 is TGTGCCACCAGCAGAGGGCTCCTCTCTGGGGCCAACGTCCTGACTTTC.

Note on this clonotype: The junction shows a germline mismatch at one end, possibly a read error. CDR3 amino acids: CASSGGDITDTQYF. In nucleotides, the CDR3 is TGTGCCAGCAGCGGAGGGGACATTACAGATACGCAGTACTTT. The chain is built from TRBV9 and TRBJ2-4, with D possibly matching TRBD1 (6 bases). Germline V lookup: CDR1 SGDLS, CDR2 YYNGEE. The CDR3 sequence is 14 residues long.

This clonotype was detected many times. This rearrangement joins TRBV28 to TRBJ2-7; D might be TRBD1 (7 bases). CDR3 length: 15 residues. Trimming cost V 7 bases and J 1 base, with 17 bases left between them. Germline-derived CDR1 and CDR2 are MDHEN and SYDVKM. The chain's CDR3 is CASITGGTASYEQYF. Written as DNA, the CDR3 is TGTGCCAGCATTACGGGCGGGACAGCTTCCTACGAGCAGTACTTC.

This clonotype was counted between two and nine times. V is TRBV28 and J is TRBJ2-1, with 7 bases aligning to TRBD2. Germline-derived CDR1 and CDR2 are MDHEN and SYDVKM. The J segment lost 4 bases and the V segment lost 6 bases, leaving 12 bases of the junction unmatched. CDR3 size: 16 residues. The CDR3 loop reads CASSSIPSSGYNEQFF. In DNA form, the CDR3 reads TGTGCCAGCAGCTCGATTCCTTCTAGCGGTTACAATGAGCAGTTCTTC.

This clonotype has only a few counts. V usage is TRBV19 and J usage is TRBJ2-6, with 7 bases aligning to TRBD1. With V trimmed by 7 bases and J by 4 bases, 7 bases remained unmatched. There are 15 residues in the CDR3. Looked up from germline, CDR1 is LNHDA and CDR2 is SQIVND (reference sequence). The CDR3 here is CASISQGSGANVLTF. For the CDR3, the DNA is TGTGCCAGTATTTCACAGGGGTCGGGGGCCAACGTCCTGACTTTC.

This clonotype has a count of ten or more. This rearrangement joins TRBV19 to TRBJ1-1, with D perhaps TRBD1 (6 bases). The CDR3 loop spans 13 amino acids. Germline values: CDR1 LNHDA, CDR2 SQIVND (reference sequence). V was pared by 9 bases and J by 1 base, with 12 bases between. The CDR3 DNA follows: TGTGCCAGCAGAGGACAGCCGAACACTGAAGCTTTCTTT. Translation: CASRGQPNTEAFF. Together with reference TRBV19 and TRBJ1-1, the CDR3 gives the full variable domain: DGGITQSPKYLFRKEGQNVTLSCEQNLNHDAMYWYRQDPGQGLRLIYYSQIVNDFQKGDIAEGYSVSREKKESFPLTVTSAQKNPTAFYLCASRGQPNTEAFFGQGTRLTVV.

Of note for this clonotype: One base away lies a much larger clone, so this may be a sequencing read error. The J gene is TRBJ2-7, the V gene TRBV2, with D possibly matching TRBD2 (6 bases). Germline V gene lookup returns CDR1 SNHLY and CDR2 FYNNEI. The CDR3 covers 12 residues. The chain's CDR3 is CANSGGPNGQYF. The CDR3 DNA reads TGTGCCAACAGTGGAGGGCCTAACGGGCAGTACTTC.

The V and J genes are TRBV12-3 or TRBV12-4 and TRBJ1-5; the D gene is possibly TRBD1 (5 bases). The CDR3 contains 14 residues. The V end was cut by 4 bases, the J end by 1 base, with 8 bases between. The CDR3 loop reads CASSYGHSNQPQHF. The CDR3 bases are TGTGCCAGCAGTTATGGACACAGCAATCAGCCCCAGCATTTT.

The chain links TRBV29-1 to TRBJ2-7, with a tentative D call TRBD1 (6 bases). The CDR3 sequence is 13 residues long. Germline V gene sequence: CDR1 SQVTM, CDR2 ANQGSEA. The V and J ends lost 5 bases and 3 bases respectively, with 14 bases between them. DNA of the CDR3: TGCAGCGTTATGCGACAGGATCACTACGAGCAGTACTTC. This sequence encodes CSVMRQDHYEQYF.

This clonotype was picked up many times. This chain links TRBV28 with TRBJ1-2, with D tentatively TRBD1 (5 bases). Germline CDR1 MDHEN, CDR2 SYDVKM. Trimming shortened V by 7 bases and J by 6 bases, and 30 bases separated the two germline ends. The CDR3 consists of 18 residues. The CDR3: CASKSERGKMRVAHGYTF. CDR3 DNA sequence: TGTGCCAGCAAATCTGAGAGGGGTAAAATGAGGGTGGCTCATGGCTACACCTTC.

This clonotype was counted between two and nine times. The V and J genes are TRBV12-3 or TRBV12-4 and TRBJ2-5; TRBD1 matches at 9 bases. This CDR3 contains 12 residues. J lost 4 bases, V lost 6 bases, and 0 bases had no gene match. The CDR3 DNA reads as TGTGCCAGCAGGACAGGGGGAGAGACCCAGTACTTC. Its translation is CASRTGGETQYF.

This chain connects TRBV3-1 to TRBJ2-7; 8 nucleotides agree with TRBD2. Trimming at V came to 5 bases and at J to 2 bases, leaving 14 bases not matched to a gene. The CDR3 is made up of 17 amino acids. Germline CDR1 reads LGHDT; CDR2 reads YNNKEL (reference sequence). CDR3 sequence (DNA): TGTGCCAGCAGCTTGAGACAAAGCGGGAGTCTCCCCTACGAGCAGTACTTC. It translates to CASSLRQSGSLPYEQYF.

The CDR3 region is CASRIAGNIQYF. The CDR3 DNA reads as TGTGCCAGCAGGATAGCGGGAAACATTCAGTACTTC. J is TRBJ2-5 and V is TRBV12-3 or TRBV12-4, with 7 bases that match TRBD2. The end of the DNA aligns better with TRBJ2-4, so the J call may be wrong. The CDR3 loop spans 12 amino acids.

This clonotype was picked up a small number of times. The CDR3 nucleotides read TGTGCCAGCAATGGGGCCAGCTCTGGGGCCAACGTCCTGACTTTC. This sequence encodes CASNGASSGANVLTF. The genes are TRBV6-1 and TRBJ2-6; D might be TRBD1 (5 bases). V was shortened by 7 bases and J by 0 bases, with 10 bases between the two germline ends. Germline V lookup: CDR1 MNHNS, CDR2 SASEGT. The CDR3 consists of 15 residues.

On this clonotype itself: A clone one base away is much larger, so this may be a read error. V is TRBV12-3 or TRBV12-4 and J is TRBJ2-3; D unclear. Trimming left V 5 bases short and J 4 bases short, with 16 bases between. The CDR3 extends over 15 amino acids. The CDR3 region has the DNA TGTGCCAGCAGTCAGACGGAAGGAGAGGCAGATACGCAGTATTTT. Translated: CASSQTEGEADTQYF.

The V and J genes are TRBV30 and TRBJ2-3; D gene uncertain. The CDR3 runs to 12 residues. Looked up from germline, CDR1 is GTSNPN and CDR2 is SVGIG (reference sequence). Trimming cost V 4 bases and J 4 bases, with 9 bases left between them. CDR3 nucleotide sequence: TGTGCCTGGACTGATGTGCCAGATACGCAGTATTTT. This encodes CAWTDVPDTQYF.

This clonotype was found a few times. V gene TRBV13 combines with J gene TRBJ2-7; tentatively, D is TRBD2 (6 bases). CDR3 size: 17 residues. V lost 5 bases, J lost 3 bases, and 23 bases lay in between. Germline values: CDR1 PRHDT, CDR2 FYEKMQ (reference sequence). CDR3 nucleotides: TGTGCCAGCAGCCCCTCCTCCCCTGTGGGAGGACTCTACGAGCAGTACTTC. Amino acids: CASSPSSPVGGLYEQYF.